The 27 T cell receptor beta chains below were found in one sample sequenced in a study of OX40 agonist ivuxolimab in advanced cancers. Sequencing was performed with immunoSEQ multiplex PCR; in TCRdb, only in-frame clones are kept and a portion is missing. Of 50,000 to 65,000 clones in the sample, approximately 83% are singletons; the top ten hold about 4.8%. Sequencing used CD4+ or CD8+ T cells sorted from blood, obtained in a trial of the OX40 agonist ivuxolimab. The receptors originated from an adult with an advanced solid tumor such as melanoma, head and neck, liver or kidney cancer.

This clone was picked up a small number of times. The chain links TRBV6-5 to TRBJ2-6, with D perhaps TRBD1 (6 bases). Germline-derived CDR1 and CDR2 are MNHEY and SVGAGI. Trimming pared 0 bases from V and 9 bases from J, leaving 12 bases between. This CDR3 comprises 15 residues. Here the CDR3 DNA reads TGTGCCAGCAGTTACTCGGGCAGGGGCGGCAACGTCCTGACTTTC. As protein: CASSYSGRGGNVLTF.

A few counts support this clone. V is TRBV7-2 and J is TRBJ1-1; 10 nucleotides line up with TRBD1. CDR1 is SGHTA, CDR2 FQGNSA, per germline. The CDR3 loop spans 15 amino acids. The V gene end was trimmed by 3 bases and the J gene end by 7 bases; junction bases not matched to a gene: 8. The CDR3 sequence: CASSFRQGAANEAFF. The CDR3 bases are TGTGCCAGCAGCTTCCGACAGGGGGCGGCTAATGAAGCTTTCTTT. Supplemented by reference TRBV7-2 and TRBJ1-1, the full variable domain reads GAGVSQSPSNKVTEKGKDVELRCDPISGHTALYWYRQSLGQGLEFLIYFQGNSAPDKSGLPSDRFSAERTGGSVSTLTIQRTQQEDSAVYLCASSFRQGAANEAFFGQGTRLTVV.

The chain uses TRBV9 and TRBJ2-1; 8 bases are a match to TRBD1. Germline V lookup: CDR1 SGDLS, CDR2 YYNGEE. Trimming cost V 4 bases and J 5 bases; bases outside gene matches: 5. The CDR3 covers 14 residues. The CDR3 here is CASSPGQANNEQFF. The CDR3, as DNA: TGTGCCAGCAGCCCGGGACAGGCAAACAATGAGCAGTTCTTC.

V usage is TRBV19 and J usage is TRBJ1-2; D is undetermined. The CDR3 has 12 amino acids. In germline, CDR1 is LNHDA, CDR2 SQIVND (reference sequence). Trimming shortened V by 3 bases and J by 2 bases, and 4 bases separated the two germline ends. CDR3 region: CASSMTNYGYTF. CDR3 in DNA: TGTGCCAGTAGTATGACGAACTATGGCTACACCTTC.

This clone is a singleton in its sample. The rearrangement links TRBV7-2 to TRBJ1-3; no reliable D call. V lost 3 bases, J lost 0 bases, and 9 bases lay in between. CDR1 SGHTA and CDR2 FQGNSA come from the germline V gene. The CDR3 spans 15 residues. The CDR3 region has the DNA TGTGCCAGCAGCTTTGCGACTAGCTCTGGAAACACCATATATTTT. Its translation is CASSFATSSGNTIYF.

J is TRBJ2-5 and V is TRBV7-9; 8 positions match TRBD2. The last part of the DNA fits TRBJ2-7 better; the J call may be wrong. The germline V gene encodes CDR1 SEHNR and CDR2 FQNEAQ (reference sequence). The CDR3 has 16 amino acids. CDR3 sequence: CASSPMGREGIDEQYF. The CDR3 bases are TGTGCCAGCAGCCCCATGGGTCGGGAGGGGATTGACGAGCAGTACTTC.

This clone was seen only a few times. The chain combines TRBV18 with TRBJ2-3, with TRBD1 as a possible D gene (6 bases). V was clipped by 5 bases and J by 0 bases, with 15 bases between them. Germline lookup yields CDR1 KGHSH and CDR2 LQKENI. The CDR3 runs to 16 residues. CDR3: CASSTSPGQSTDTQYF. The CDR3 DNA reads TGTGCCAGCTCAACGTCACCGGGACAAAGCACAGATACGCAGTATTTT.

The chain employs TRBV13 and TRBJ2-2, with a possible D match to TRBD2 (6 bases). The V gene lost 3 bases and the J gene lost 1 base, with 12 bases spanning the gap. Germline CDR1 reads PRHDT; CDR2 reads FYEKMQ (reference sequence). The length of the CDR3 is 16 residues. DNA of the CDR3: TGTGCCAGCAGCTTTCTGGAGGGGCAGAACACCGGGGAGCTGTTTTTT. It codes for CASSFLEGQNTGELFF. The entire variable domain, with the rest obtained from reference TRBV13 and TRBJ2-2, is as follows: AAGVIQSPRHLIKEKRETATLKCYPIPRHDTVYWYQQGPGQDPQFLISFYEKMQSDKGSIPDRFSAQQFSDYHSELNMSSLELGDSALYFCASSFLEGQNTGELFFGEGSRLTVL.

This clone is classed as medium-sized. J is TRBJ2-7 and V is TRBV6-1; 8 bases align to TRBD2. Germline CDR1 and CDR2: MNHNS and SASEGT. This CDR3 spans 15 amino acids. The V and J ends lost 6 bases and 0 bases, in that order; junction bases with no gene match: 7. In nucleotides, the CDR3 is TGTGCCAGCAGATCCAAGCGGGGGAGCTCCTACGAGCAGTACTTC. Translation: CASRSKRGSSYEQYF.

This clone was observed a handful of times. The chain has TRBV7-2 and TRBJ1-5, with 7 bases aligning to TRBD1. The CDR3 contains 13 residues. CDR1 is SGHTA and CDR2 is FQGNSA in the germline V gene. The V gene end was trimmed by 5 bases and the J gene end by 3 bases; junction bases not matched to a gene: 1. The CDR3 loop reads CASSGQVNQPQHF. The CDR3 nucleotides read TGTGCCAGCAGCGGACAGGTCAATCAGCCCCAGCATTTT.

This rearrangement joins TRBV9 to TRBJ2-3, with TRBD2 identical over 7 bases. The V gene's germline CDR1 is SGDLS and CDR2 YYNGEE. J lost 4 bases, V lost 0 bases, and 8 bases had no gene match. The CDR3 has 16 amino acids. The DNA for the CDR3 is TGTGCCAGCAGCGTAGAAGGCGCTAGCGGCGCAGATACGCAGTATTTT. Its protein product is CASSVEGASGADTQYF.

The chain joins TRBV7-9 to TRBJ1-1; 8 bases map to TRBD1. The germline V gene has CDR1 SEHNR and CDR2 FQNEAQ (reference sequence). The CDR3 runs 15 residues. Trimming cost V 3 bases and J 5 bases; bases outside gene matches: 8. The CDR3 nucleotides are TGTGCCAGCAGCTTCGTGACAGGGGAGGGTACTGAAGCTTTCTTT. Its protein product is CASSFVTGEGTEAFF.

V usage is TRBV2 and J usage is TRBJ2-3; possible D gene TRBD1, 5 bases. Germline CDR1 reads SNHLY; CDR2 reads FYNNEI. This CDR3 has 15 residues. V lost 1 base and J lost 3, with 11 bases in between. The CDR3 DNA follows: TGTGCCAGCAGTGAAGTTGGGCAGGGAACAGATACGCAGTATTTT. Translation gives CASSEVGQGTDTQYF.

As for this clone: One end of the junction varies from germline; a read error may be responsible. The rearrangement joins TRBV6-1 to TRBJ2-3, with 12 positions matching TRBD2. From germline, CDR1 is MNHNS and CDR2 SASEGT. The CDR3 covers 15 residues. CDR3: CASRGLAGSIDTQYF. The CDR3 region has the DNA TGTGCCAGCAGAGGACTAGCGGGAAGCATAGATACGCAGTATTTT.

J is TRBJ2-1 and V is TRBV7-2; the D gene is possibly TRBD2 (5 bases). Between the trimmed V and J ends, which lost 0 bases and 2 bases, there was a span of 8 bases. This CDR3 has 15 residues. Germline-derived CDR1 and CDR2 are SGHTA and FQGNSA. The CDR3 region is CASSLAAGPYNEQFF. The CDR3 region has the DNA TGTGCCAGCAGCTTAGCGGCGGGCCCCTACAATGAGCAGTTCTTC.

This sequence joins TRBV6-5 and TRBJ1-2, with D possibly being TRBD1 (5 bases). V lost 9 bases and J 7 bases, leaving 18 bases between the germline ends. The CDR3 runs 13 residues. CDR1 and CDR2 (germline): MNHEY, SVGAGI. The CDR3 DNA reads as TGTGCCAGTTCGCCAAACAGACAGTCTGGCTACACCTTC. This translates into CASSPNRQSGYTF.

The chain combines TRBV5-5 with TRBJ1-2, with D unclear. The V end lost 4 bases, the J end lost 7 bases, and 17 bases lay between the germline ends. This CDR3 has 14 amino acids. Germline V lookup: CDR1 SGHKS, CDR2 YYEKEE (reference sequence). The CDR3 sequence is CASSSTPGMRGYTF. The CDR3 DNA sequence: TGTGCCAGCAGCAGCACACCCGGGATGCGTGGCTACACCTTC.

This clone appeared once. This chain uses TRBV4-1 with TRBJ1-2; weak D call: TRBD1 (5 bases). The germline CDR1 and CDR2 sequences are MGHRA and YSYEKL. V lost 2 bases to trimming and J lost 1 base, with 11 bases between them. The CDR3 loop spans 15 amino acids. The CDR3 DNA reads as TGCGCCAGCAGCCAACGACAGTCCCTTAACTATGGCTACACCTTC. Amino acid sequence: CASSQRQSLNYGYTF.

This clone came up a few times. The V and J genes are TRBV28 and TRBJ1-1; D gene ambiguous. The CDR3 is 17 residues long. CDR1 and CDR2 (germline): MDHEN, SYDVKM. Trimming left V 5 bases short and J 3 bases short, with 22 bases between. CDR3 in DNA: TGTGCCAGCAGTAAGACAAGGACCTCGTTTTATGACACTGAAGCTTTCTTT. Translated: CASSKTRTSFYDTEAFF.

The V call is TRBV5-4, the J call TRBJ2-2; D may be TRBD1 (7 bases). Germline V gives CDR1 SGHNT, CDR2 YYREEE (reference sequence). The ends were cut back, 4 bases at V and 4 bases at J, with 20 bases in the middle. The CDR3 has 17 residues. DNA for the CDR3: TGTGCCAGCAGCCAAGGAAACAGGGGAGGAAGCACCGGGGAGCTGTTTTTT. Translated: CASSQGNRGGSTGELFF.

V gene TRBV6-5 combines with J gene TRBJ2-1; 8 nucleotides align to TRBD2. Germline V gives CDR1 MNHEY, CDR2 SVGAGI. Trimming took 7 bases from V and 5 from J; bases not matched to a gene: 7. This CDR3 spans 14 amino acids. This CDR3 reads CASTRGGRNNEQFF. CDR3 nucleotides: TGTGCCAGCACCCGGGGGGGGCGAAACAATGAGCAGTTCTTC.

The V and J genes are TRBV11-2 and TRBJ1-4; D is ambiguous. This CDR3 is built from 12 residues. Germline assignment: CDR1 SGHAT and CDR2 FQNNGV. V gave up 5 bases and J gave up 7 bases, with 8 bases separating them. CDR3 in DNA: TGTGCCAGCAGCCAATGGGGTGAAAAACTGTTTTTT. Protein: CASSQWGEKLFF. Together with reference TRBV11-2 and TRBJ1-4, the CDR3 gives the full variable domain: EAGVAQSPRYKIIEKRQSVAFWCNPISGHATLYWYQQILGQGPKLLIQFQNNGVVDDSQLPKDRFSAERLKGVDSTLKIQPAKLEDSAVYLCASSQWGEKLFFGSGTQLSVL.

The DNA of the CDR3 is TGTGCCAGCAGCCAGGACCCTAGGACGTTAAACGAGCAGTACTTC. Translation: CASSQDPRTLNEQYF. The V call is TRBV4-2, the J call TRBJ2-7, with D hard to call. The CDR3 contains 15 residues. Germline CDR1 LGHNA, CDR2 YNFKEQ. V was shortened by 3 bases and J by 5 bases, with 17 bases between the two germline ends.

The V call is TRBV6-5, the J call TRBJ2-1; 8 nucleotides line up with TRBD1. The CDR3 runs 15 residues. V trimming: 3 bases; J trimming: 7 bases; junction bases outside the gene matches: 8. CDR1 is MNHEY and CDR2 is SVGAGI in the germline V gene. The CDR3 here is CASSYRQGARNEQFF. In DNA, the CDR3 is TGTGCCAGCAGTTATCGTCAGGGGGCGCGTAATGAGCAGTTCTTC.

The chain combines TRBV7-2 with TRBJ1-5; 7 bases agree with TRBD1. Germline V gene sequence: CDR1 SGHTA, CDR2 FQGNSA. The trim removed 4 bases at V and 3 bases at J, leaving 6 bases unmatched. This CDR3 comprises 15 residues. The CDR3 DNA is TGTGCCAGCAGCTCAAGGACAGGTCACAATCAGCCCCAGCATTTT. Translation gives CASSSRTGHNQPQHF.

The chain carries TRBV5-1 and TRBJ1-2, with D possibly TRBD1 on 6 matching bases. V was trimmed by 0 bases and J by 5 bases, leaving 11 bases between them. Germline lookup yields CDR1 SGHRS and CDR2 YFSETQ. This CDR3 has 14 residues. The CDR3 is CASSLDGQNYGYTF. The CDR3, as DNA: TGCGCCAGCAGCTTGGACGGACAGAATTATGGCTACACCTTC.

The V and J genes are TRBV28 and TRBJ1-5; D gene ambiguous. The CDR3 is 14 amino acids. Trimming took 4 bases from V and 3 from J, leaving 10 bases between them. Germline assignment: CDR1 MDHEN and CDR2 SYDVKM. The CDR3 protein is CASSSFSYNQPQHF. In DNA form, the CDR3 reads TGTGCCAGCAGTTCATTTTCTTACAATCAGCCCCAGCATTTT. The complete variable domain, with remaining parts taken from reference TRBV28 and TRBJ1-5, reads DVKVTQSSRYLVKRTGEKVFLECVQDMDHENMFWYRQDPGLGLRLIYFSYDVKMKEKGDIPEGYSVSREKKERFSLILESASTNQTSMYLCASSSFSYNQPQHFGDGTRLSIL.